This T cell receptor beta chain came from a study of cytomegalovirus exposure and HLA in healthy donors. Background on the study: Falling in the Caucasian-associated ancestry cluster were roughly 80% of a few hundred genotyped donors.

The study ran its PCR with 60 Vbeta and 13 Jbeta primers. Assay: immunoSEQ multiplex PCR; the TCRdb copy retains only in-frame clones and omits some. The sample records some 98,000 clones, more than 70% being singletons. General study results and limits: Later work associated 16,951 TCR beta sequences with HLA alleles at 0.05 false discovery rate.

Comments on this clone: No antigen is known for it.

Sequencing was carried out using PBMCs. The TCR comes from a female donor in good health and CMV-seronegative.

In DNA form, the CDR3 reads TGCGCCAGCAGTGAGTCTCCGGTGAACACAGATACGCAGTATTTT. This codes for CASSESPVNTDTQYF. The V and J genes are TRBV10-1 and TRBJ2-3; no reliable D call. The V gene's germline CDR1 is WNHNN and CDR2 SYGVQD (reference sequence). The CDR3 runs 15 residues. Trimming removed 0 bases at V and 2 bases at J, with 9 bases between.